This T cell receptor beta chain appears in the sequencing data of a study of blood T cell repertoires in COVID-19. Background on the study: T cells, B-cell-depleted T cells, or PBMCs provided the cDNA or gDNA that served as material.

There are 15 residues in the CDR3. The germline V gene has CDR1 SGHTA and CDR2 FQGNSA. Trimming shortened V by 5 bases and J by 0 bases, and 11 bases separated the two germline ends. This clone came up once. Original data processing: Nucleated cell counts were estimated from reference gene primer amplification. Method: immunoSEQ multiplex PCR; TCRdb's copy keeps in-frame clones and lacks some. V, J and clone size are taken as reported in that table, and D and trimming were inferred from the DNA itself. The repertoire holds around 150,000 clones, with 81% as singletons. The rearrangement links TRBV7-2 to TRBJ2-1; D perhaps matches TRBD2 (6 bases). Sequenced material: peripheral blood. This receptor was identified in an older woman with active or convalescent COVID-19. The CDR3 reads CASSRDSSSYNEQFF. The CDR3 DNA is TGTGCCAGCAGCCGGGACTCAAGCTCCTACAATGAGCAGTTCTTC.